This is a list of T cell receptor beta chains from one sample in a study of molecular identifiers for immune sequencing clone quantification. MiXCR was run by TCRdb on the PCR reads, yielding one entry per CDR3 protein. The repertoire holds over 550,000 distinct CDR3 sequences, about 25% seen once, with roughly 0.83% in the top ten. The sample taken for sequencing was naive CD8+ T cells from blood, with Jurkat cell RNA spiked in. Receptors originate from a human donor in good health. Some libraries in this study had Jurkat cell RNA spiked in. CDR3s include the opening cysteine and the closing phenylalanine or tryptophan. The D gene is left open where the match is weak. The size field is filled for only some rows; it gives once, few, many or a size class.

TRBD2 TRBJ2-1 14 - TRBV10-3 CAISDGTSGSEQFF TGTGCCATCAGTGACGGGACTAGTGGGAGTGAGCAGTTCTTC
- TRBJ1-4 18 - TRBV6-5 CASSPQAAGVWLEEKLIF TGTGCCAGCAGCCCCCAAGCGGCCGGGGTGTGGCTGGAGGAAAAACTGATTTTT
- TRBJ2-7 14 few TRBV4-3 CASSQDSISYEQYF TGCGCCAGCAGCCAAGATAGCATATCCTACGAGCAGTACTTC
- TRBJ1-5 14 many TRBV19 CASSIERSWWPQHF TGTGCCAGTAGTATAGAGCGCTCTTGGTGGCCCCAGCATTTT
- TRBJ2-7 15 few TRBV2 CARQDPAGTSYKQYF TGTGCCAGACAGGATCCGGCGGGAACATCGTACAAGCAGTACTTC
- TRBJ2-3 11 many TRBV30 CAWAITDTQYF TGTGCCTGGGCCATAACAGATACGCAGTATTTT
- TRBJ2-7 14 many TRBV7-6 CASSLGLASGEQYF TGTGCCAGCAGCTTAGGTTTGGCGAGCGGCGAGCAGTACTTC
- TRBJ2-5 11 - TRBV27 CASGYLETQYF TGTGCCAGCGGGTATCTTGAGACCCAGTACTTC
TRBD1 TRBJ2-5 20 few TRBV12-3/TRBV12-4 CASSLVAGGQGAGEEGTQYF TGTGCCAGCAGTTTAGTTGCAGGTGGACAGGGGGCAGGAGAAGAGGGGACCCAGTACTTC
TRBD1 TRBJ2-7 17 many TRBV20-1 CSARDNRQGAYVYEQYF TGCAGTGCTAGAGATAACCGACAGGGAGCATATGTCTACGAGCAGTACTTC